This TCR beta chain emerged from a study of response to subunit inactivated influenza vaccine. Study results and limitations: The authors suggested that few new T cells are recruited per seasonal influenza vaccination.

On this clonotype itself: The antigen is unknown.

Each CDR3 protein is one row after TCRdb ran MiXCR on the RT-PCR reads. Of over 750,000 distinct CDR3 sequences in the sample, about 20% were seen once. There are 16 residues in the CDR3. Trimming cost V 1 base and J 3 bases, with 13 bases left between them. The germline V gene encodes CDR1 SGHTA and CDR2 FQGNSA. The sequencing used PBMCs from blood, collected roughly 5 days after vaccination. The V call is TRBV7-2, the J call TRBJ1-5; D might be TRBD1 (5 bases). This clonotype originated in a man between 50 and 59 years old who received an inactivated influenza vaccine. The CDR3 DNA reads TGTGCCAGCAGCTTAGTGCGGGGGAGAGTCAATCAGCCCCAGCATTTT. Protein: CASSLVRGRVNQPQHF.